These 26 T cell receptor beta chains were all obtained from the same sample, sequenced in a study of blood T cell repertoires in COVID-19 (dated by TCRdb to the early 2020s). To prepare the library, the immunoSEQ multiplex PCR assay was applied. Imported from immuneACCESS, the table was reduced by TCRdb to in-frame sequences with V and J called. These copies leave out some clones; in studies compared against another copy, an unresolved V gene accounts for under half, and the cause of the remainder is not known. This sample holds some 83,000 clones; about three quarters were observed only once. The ten largest account for around an eighth of the sample. Sequencing used peripheral blood. These TCRs come from a woman of 80 years or more with acute or convalescent COVID-19.

The chain uses TRBV2 and TRBJ1-2, with TRBD1 identical over 9 bases. CDR3 length equals 14 residues. Germline-derived CDR1 and CDR2 are SNHLY and FYNNEI. The J segment lost 5 bases and the V segment lost 5 bases, leaving 6 bases of the junction unmatched. Here the CDR3 reads CASSTGGAGYGYTF. CDR3 DNA sequence: TGTGCCAGCAGTACAGGGGGCGCAGGGTATGGCTACACCTTC.

V usage is TRBV3-1 (or the pseudogene TRBV3-2) and J usage is TRBJ1-2, with D perhaps matching TRBD1 (6 bases). CDR3 length equals 14 residues. Germline V gene data show CDR1 as LGHDT and CDR2 as YNNKEL (reference sequence). Trimming removed 7 bases from V and 5 bases from J, with 17 bases in between. The CDR3 DNA follows: TGTGCCAGCACCAACTCGGGGGGCGCGTATGGCTACACCTTC. It is translated as CASTNSGGAYGYTF.

This clone was seen only a few times. This rearrangement joins TRBV6-2 or TRBV6-3 to TRBJ1-1, with D hard to call. There are 14 residues in the CDR3. CDR1 is MNHEY, CDR2 SVGEGT, per germline. Trimming removed 3 bases at V and 0 bases at J, with 8 bases between. CDR3 DNA: TGTGCCAGCAGTTATCGTAGATTGAACACTGAAGCTTTCTTT. Translation gives CASSYRRLNTEAFF.

CDR3 DNA: TGTGCCAGCAGCTTAGTCGGGCAGGGTCTTTACCGCCGGCCTGAAGCTTTCTTT. Protein sequence: CASSLVGQGLYRRPEAFF. The chain uses TRBV7-8 and TRBJ1-1, with D possibly matching TRBD1 (5 bases). CDR1 is SGHVS, CDR2 FQNEAQ, per germline. There are 18 residues in the CDR3. The ends were cut back, 1 base at V and 6 bases at J, with 24 bases in the middle.

This clone was counted a single time. The chain is built from TRBV28 and TRBJ1-6, with TRBD1 matching 9 bases. V shed 6 bases and J 11 bases; nucleotides not matched to a gene: 8. CDR3 length: 14 amino acids. Germline V CDR1 and CDR2: MDHEN, SYDVKM. CDR3 DNA sequence: TGTGCCAGCAGACCACAGGGGGCGGGAGCACCCCTCCACTTT. Translating it yields CASRPQGAGAPLHF. Full variable domain (missing parts from reference TRBV28 and TRBJ1-6): DVKVTQSSRYLVKRTGEKVFLECVQDMDHENMFWYRQDPGLGLRLIYFSYDVKMKEKGDIPEGYSVSREKKERFSLILESASTNQTSMYLCASRPQGAGAPLHFGNGTRLTVT.

This clone was detected ten times or more. The rearrangement uses TRBV5-1 and TRBJ2-6; D possibly corresponds to TRBD1 (6 bases). Per the germline V gene, CDR1 is SGHRS and CDR2 is YFSETQ. Deletions cut 3 bases from V and 2 bases from J, with 12 bases between. This CDR3 is built from 16 residues. The CDR3 nucleotides are TGCGCCAGCAGCTCGAACAGGGTCGCTGGGGCCAACGTCCTGACTTTC. It specifies CASSSNRVAGANVLTF.

The chain's CDR3 is CASSLRVGYGYTF. CDR3 coding DNA: TGTGCCAGCAGTTTACGAGTTGGCTATGGCTACACCTTC. The chain uses TRBV12-3 or TRBV12-4 and TRBJ1-2; D is ambiguous. The CDR3 extends over 13 amino acids. V lost 2 bases, J lost 4 bases, and 8 bases lay in between.

This clone was seen only a few times. The chain links TRBV10-1 to TRBJ2-6; D uncertain. CDR3 length: 11 residues. CDR1 and CDR2 from the germline V gene are WNHNN and SYGVQD (reference sequence). V was clipped by 7 bases and J by 11 bases, with 9 bases between them. The CDR3, as DNA: TGCGCCAGCACCTCCTTATACGTCCTGACTTTC. This gives the protein CASTSLYVLTF.

This CDR3 is CAWSAGGHEKLFF. DNA for the CDR3: TGTGCCTGGAGTGCAGGGGGCCATGAAAAACTGTTTTTT. V is TRBV30 and J is TRBJ1-4; 8 bases agree with TRBD1. Germline V gives CDR1 GTSNPN, CDR2 SVGIG (reference sequence). The CDR3 runs 13 residues. V lost 1 base to trimming and J lost 6 bases; unmatched junction nucleotides: 1.

In its sample, this clone was seen once. The rearrangement uses TRBV27 and TRBJ2-7, with 7 bases fitting TRBD1. The junction had 1 base not matched to a gene; V was cut back by 5 bases and J by 3 bases. This CDR3 has 12 amino acids. CDR1 and CDR2 (germline): MNHEY, SMNVEV (reference sequence). CDR3 in amino acids: CASSRTGYEQYF. The CDR3 nucleotides are TGTGCCAGCAGTCGGACAGGCTACGAGCAGTACTTC.

Regarding this clone: An end of the junction does not agree with germline; a read error may underlie this. The chain joins TRBV20-1 to TRBJ1-2; D remains ambiguous. Germline CDR1 and CDR2: DFQATT and SNEGSKA (reference sequence). The CDR3 consists of 10 residues. The CDR3 bases are TGCAGTGCTAGAGAAAAGTACACGGGCTTC. Encoded protein: CSAREKYTGF.

There are a few counts of this clone. The chain uses TRBV7-2 and TRBJ1-2, with TRBD1 identical over 11 bases. CDR1 is SGHTA, CDR2 FQGNSA, per germline. The length of the CDR3 is 16 residues. Trimming at V came to 5 bases and at J to 6 bases, leaving 11 bases not matched to a gene. CDR3 protein: CASSPKGTGGRNGYTF. The CDR3 DNA sequence: TGTGCCAGCAGCCCCAAAGGGACAGGGGGAAGGAATGGCTACACCTTC.

The V and J genes are TRBV5-1 and TRBJ2-5; TRBD1 aligns across 8 bases. V gave up 4 bases and J gave up 1 base; unmatched junction bases: 3. The CDR3 has 14 residues. The germline V gene encodes CDR1 SGHRS and CDR2 YFSETQ. This CDR3 reads CASSIGTGQETQYF. For the CDR3, the DNA is TGCGCCAGCAGCATTGGGACAGGCCAAGAGACCCAGTACTTC.

The chain links TRBV6-5 to TRBJ2-7, with 7 positions matching TRBD1. Germline V gene data show CDR1 as MNHEY and CDR2 as SVGAGI. With V trimmed by 8 bases and J by 5 bases, 15 bases remained unmatched. The length of the CDR3 is 15 residues. This chain's CDR3 is CASSRGGPTGNEQYF. In nucleotides, the CDR3 is TGTGCCAGCTCTAGAGGGGGCCCCACAGGAAACGAGCAGTACTTC.

The chain combines TRBV7-6 with TRBJ1-6; D gene unclear. Germline assignment: CDR1 SGHVS and CDR2 FNYEAQ. The CDR3 is 14 residues long. Trimming took off 2 bases at V and 8 bases at J, with 10 bases between the two ends. CDR3 sequence reads: CASSLSPGDSPLHF. CDR3 nucleotide sequence: TGTGCCAGCAGCTTATCCCCGGGTGATTCACCCCTCCACTTT.

This sequence joins TRBV7-2 and TRBJ1-1; possibly TRBD1 for D (6 bases). The CDR3 sequence is 14 residues long. V gave up 5 bases and J gave up 3 bases, with 13 bases separating them. CDR1 is SGHTA and CDR2 is FQGNSA in the germline V gene. CDR3: CASSPRGGDTEAFF. The CDR3 nucleotides are TGTGCCAGCAGCCCCAGGGGTGGAGACACTGAAGCTTTCTTT.

The rearrangement uses TRBV6-5 and TRBJ2-3; no definite D call. V lost 7 bases to trimming and J lost 0 bases, with 14 bases between them. This CDR3 region has 15 residues. In germline, CDR1 is MNHEY, CDR2 SVGAGI. The DNA for the CDR3 is TGTGCCAGCATGAGGCCACACGATAGCACAGATACGCAGTATTTT. This encodes CASMRPHDSTDTQYF.

The gene calls are TRBV2 and TRBJ2-1; maybe TRBD1 (6 bases). CDR1 SNHLY and CDR2 FYNNEI come from the germline V gene. Between the trimmed V and J ends, which lost 2 bases and 7 bases, there was a span of 12 bases. The CDR3 has 14 amino acids. The chain's CDR3 is CASSERTAGNEQFF. The CDR3 bases are TGTGCCAGCAGTGAAAGGACAGCAGGTAATGAGCAGTTCTTC.

This clone has a single count. A junction end diverges from the germline sequence, so it may reflect a read error. The gene calls are TRBV28 and TRBJ1-6, with D possibly matching TRBD1 (5 bases). Germline V CDR1 and CDR2: MDHEN, SYDVKM. The CDR3 loop spans 13 amino acids. The DNA for the CDR3 is TGTGCCAGCGTGTCAGGGTTGAATTCACTCCTCCACTTT. This codes for CASVSGLNSLLHF.

This chain links TRBV6-2 or TRBV6-3 with TRBJ2-5; D gene uncertain. The ends were cut back, 0 bases at V and 5 bases at J, with 7 bases in the middle. Germline lookup yields CDR1 MNHEY and CDR2 SVGEGT. The CDR3 runs 13 residues. The CDR3 is CASSYSTRETQYF. CDR3 DNA sequence: TGTGCCAGCAGTTACTCGACAAGGGAGACCCAGTACTTC.

The genes are TRBV4-3 and TRBJ2-1; D gene uncertain. This CDR3 region has 15 residues. Germline V CDR1 and CDR2: LGHNA, YSLEER. V lost 0 bases and J lost 0, with 6 bases in between. CDR3 bases: TGCGCCAGCAGCCAAGACCCTAACTCCTACAATGAGCAGTTCTTC. Translated, it gives CASSQDPNSYNEQFF.

In its sample, this clone was seen once. The J gene is TRBJ2-7, the V gene TRBV15; 8 nucleotides match TRBD2. With V trimmed by 1 base and J by 0 bases, 11 bases remained unmatched. Per germline, CDR1 LNHNV and CDR2 YYDKDF (reference sequence). This CDR3 contains 18 residues. CDR3 DNA sequence: TGTGCCACCAGCAGAGGTCTTAGCGGGGAAACTGGCTCCTACGAGCAGTACTTC. Translated, it gives CATSRGLSGETGSYEQYF.

J is TRBJ2-2 and V is TRBV7-3; 8 bases are a match to TRBD1. V dropped 6 bases and J dropped 7; count of bases not matched to a gene: 10. CDR3 length equals 15 residues. Germline V gene lookup returns CDR1 SGHTA and CDR2 FQGTGA. The CDR3 DNA follows: TGTGCCAGCAGACCGCAGGGGGCGCGAGGCGGGGAGCTGTTTTTT. The encoded protein is CASRPQGARGGELFF.

This chain links TRBV4-2 with TRBJ1-1; a possible D gene is TRBD1 (6 bases). The CDR3 contains 14 residues. Germline V CDR1 and CDR2: LGHNA, YNFKEQ. Trimming took 4 bases from V and 1 from J, leaving 10 bases between them. The CDR3 loop is CASSREGGNTEAFF. The CDR3 DNA sequence: TGTGCCAGCAGCCGGGAAGGGGGGAACACTGAAGCTTTCTTT.

The chain uses TRBV9 and TRBJ2-3; the D is unclear. Trimming removed 4 bases from V and 2 bases from J, with 8 bases in between. This CDR3 region has 13 residues. Germline V gives CDR1 SGDLS, CDR2 YYNGEE. Written as DNA, the CDR3 is TGTGCCAGCAGCTCCCCTACCACAGATACGCAGTATTTT. This gives the protein CASSSPTTDTQYF.

In its sample, this clone was seen once. The J gene is TRBJ2-7, the V gene TRBV29-1; 7 bases are a match to TRBD1. V lost 6 bases to trimming and J lost 5 bases; unmatched junction nucleotides: 10. Germline V gene lookup returns CDR1 SQVTM and CDR2 ANQGSEA. The length of the CDR3 is 13 residues. CDR3 protein: CSVRQGTVDEQYF. The CDR3 DNA reads as TGCAGCGTCAGACAGGGAACGGTCGACGAGCAGTACTTC.